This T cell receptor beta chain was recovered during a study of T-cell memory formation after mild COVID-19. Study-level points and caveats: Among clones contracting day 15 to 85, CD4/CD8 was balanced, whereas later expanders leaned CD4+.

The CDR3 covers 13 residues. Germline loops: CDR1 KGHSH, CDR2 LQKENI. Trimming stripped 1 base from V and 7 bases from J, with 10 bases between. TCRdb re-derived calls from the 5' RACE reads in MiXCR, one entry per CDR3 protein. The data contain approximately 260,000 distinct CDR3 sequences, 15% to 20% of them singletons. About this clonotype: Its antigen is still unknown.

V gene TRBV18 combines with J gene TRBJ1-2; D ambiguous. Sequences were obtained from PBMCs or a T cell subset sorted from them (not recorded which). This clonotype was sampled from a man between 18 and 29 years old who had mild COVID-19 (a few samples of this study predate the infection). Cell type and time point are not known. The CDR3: CASSPQPAGGYTF. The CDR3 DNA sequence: TGTGCCAGCTCACCACAGCCAGCCGGTGGCTACACCTTC.